What follows are 32 T cell receptor beta chains derived from one specimen sequenced in a study of blood T cell repertoires in COVID-19. Sequenced by immunoSEQ multiplex PCR; TCRdb stores in-frame clones only, minus some. The table lists around 340,000 clones, 89% of them singletons. The sample comprised peripheral blood. These receptors were obtained from a woman aged 55-70 years with COVID-19, enrolled during active disease.

This sequence joins TRBV28 and TRBJ1-2, with a possible D match to TRBD1 (5 bases). V was trimmed by 6 bases and J by 4 bases, leaving 9 bases between them. CDR3 length equals 12 residues. Germline V gives CDR1 MDHEN, CDR2 SYDVKM. CDR3 loop: CASRPGAYGYTF. Written as DNA, the CDR3 is TGTGCCAGCAGGCCTGGGGCCTATGGCTACACCTTC.

The rearrangement uses TRBV6-5 and TRBJ1-3; 8 bases agree with TRBD1. J lost 2 bases, V lost 5 bases, and 2 bases had no gene match. The germline V gene encodes CDR1 MNHEY and CDR2 SVGAGI. The CDR3 runs to 14 residues. The CDR3 DNA follows: TGTGCCAGCAGTACGGACAGGGCTGGAAACACCATATATTTT. It specifies CASSTDRAGNTIYF.

The chain uses TRBV2 and TRBJ1-1, with D possibly being TRBD1 (6 bases). The V gene's germline CDR1 is SNHLY and CDR2 FYNNEI. The CDR3 is 15 amino acids. The V end lost 6 bases, the J end lost 5 bases, and 19 bases lay between the germline ends. The CDR3 region is CASSQRSRGGTEAFF. CDR3 DNA: TGTGCCAGCAGCCAACGGAGCAGGGGAGGGACTGAAGCTTTCTTT.

The chain recombines TRBV18 with TRBJ2-2; TRBD1 matches at 7 bases. The CDR3 is 16 amino acids. Looked up from germline, CDR1 is KGHSH and CDR2 is LQKENI. The J segment lost 4 bases and the V segment lost 6 bases, leaving 11 bases of the junction unmatched. The CDR3 spells CASSLNKGALTGELFF. The CDR3 DNA reads as TGTGCCAGCTCCCTCAATAAGGGGGCTCTCACCGGGGAGCTGTTTTTT.

V and J are TRBV19 and TRBJ1-2; 9 bases align to TRBD1. The trim removed 6 bases at V and 5 bases at J, leaving 7 bases unmatched. The CDR3 spans 14 residues. Germline loops: CDR1 LNHDA, CDR2 SQIVND (reference sequence). DNA for the CDR3: TGTGCCAGTAGAGCGGACAGGGGAAGATATGGCTACACCTTC. Its protein is CASRADRGRYGYTF.

The chain employs TRBV5-1 and TRBJ2-2; 10 bases are a match to TRBD1. After removal of 4 bases from V and 4 bases from J, the junction contained 4 bases not matched to a gene. CDR3 size: 15 residues. CDR1 and CDR2 (germline): SGHRS, YFSETQ. The chain's CDR3 is CASSEDRGPTGELFF. CDR3 nucleotides: TGCGCCAGCAGCGAAGACAGGGGGCCCACCGGGGAGCTGTTTTTT.

The V and J genes are TRBV18 and TRBJ1-1, with 7 positions matching TRBD1. Germline V gene lookup returns CDR1 KGHSH and CDR2 LQKENI. The CDR3 totals 14 residues. With 10 bases clipped from V and 1 base from J, the junction kept 9 bases outside the gene matches. CDR3 sequence reads: CATGGGGGNTEAFF. DNA for the CDR3: TGTGCCACCGGAGGGGGCGGCGGGAACACTGAAGCTTTCTTT.

The chain uses TRBV5-5 and TRBJ1-5; no firm D call. This CDR3 region has 13 residues. Germline lookup yields CDR1 SGHKS and CDR2 YYEKEE (reference sequence). V was pared by 0 bases and J by 5 bases, with 6 bases between. As DNA, the CDR3 is TGTGCCAGCAGCTTGGCCGGGGATCAGCCCCAGCATTTT. Translated, it gives CASSLAGDQPQHF. The variable domain in full, completed from reference TRBV5-5 and TRBJ1-5, reads DAGVTQSPTHLIKTRGQQVTLRCSPISGHKSVSWYQQVLGQGPQFIFQYYEKEERGRGNFPDRFSARQFPNYSSELNVNALLLGDSALYLCASSLAGDQPQHFGDGTRLSIL.

The chain combines TRBV7-8 with TRBJ1-4; D unclear. The CDR3 contains 15 residues. V was cut by 4 bases and J by 3 bases, with 12 bases left in between. In germline, CDR1 is SGHVS, CDR2 FQNEAQ. The CDR3 region is CASSSLSGSNEKLFF. The CDR3 nucleotides are TGTGCCAGCAGCTCCCTGTCAGGATCTAATGAAAAACTGTTTTTT.

The chain employs TRBV27 and TRBJ1-2, with 12 bases aligning to TRBD1. Germline values: CDR1 MNHEY, CDR2 SMNVEV (reference sequence). This CDR3 has 17 amino acids. Losses at the gene ends were 4 bases for V and 7 bases for J; bases not matched to a gene: 13. The CDR3 nucleotides read TGTGCCAGCAGTTCCCAGCCGGGACAGGGGGCGCGCGGTGGCTACACCTTC. Its translation: CASSSQPGQGARGGYTF.

The rearrangement links TRBV6-5 to TRBJ1-4; 8 bases match TRBD1. CDR1 MNHEY and CDR2 SVGAGI come from the germline V gene. This CDR3 contains 13 residues. The ends lost 7 bases at V and 10 bases at J; junction bases unmatched: 8. The CDR3 nucleotides read TGTGCCAGCAAGGACAGGGAAAGGGGAAAACTGTTTTTT. Translating gives CASKDRERGKLFF.

This chain uses TRBV25-1 with TRBJ1-6, with TRBD1 as a possible D gene (6 bases). The V gene lost 1 base and the J gene lost 6 bases, with 10 bases spanning the gap. CDR1 and CDR2 (germline): MGHDK, SYGVNS. This CDR3 contains 15 residues. CDR3 residues: CASSESDRFNSPLHF. CDR3 sequence (DNA): TGTGCCAGCAGTGAATCGGACAGATTTAATTCACCCCTCCACTTT. Based on the CDR3 plus reference TRBV25-1 and TRBJ1-6, the full variable domain is EADIYQTPRYLVIGTGKKITLECSQTMGHDKMYWYQQDPGMELHLIHYSYGVNSTEKGDLSSESTVSRIRTEHFPLTLESARPSHTSQYLCASSESDRFNSPLHFGNGTRLTVT.

The chain employs TRBV5-4 and TRBJ1-5; D is perhaps TRBD1 (6 bases). The CDR3 runs 13 residues. Trimming removed 9 bases from V and 7 bases from J, with 17 bases in between. Germline loops: CDR1 SGHNT, CDR2 YYREEE (reference sequence). CDR3 DNA: TGTGCCACTACGGGACAAGGGAAACAGCCCCAGCATTTT. It specifies CATTGQGKQPQHF.

This sequence joins TRBV11-2 and TRBJ1-1, with D hard to call. Germline V gene lookup returns CDR1 SGHAT and CDR2 FQNNGV. Deletions cut 0 bases from V and 0 bases from J, with 8 bases between. The CDR3 consists of 15 residues. CDR3 in amino acids: CASSLDHGVNTEAFF. The CDR3 nucleotides are TGTGCCAGCAGCTTAGATCACGGGGTGAACACTGAAGCTTTCTTT.

This clone was detected once. This chain joins TRBV3-1 (or the pseudogene TRBV3-2) and TRBJ1-3, with 9 bases aligning to TRBD1. After removal of 4 bases from V and 4 bases from J, the junction contained 11 bases not matched to a gene. CDR3 length: 17 amino acids. Per the germline V gene, CDR1 is LGHDT and CDR2 is YNNKEL (reference sequence). CDR3 in DNA: TGTGCCAGCAGCCTCCCCGGGACAGGGATTAGCGGAAACACCATATATTTT. It is translated as CASSLPGTGISGNTIYF.

V and J are TRBV5-1 and TRBJ2-5, with 9 bases fitting TRBD2. The CDR3 consists of 15 residues. V trimming: 0 bases; J trimming: 4 bases; junction bases outside the gene matches: 4. CDR1 is SGHRS, CDR2 YFSETQ, per germline. The CDR3 sequence is CASSLGAGGRETQYF. CDR3 bases: TGCGCCAGCAGCTTGGGAGCGGGGGGACGAGAGACCCAGTACTTC. Looking up the rest from reference TRBV5-1 and TRBJ2-5 gives the full variable domain: KAGVTQTPRYLIKTRGQQVTLSCSPISGHRSVSWYQQTPGQGLQFLFEYFSETQRNKGNFPGRFSGRQFSNSRSEMNVSTLELGDSALYLCASSLGAGGRETQYFGPGTRLLVL.

This clone came up a few times. The V call is TRBV5-1, the J call TRBJ2-3; D is unclear. The CDR3 runs 14 residues. The V gene lost 4 bases and the J gene lost 0 bases, with 9 bases spanning the gap. Germline values: CDR1 SGHRS, CDR2 YFSETQ. CDR3 region: CASSLPTSTDTQYF. The CDR3 bases are TGCGCCAGCAGCCTACCGACAAGCACAGATACGCAGTATTTT. Looking up the rest from reference TRBV5-1 and TRBJ2-3 gives the full variable domain: KAGVTQTPRYLIKTRGQQVTLSCSPISGHRSVSWYQQTPGQGLQFLFEYFSETQRNKGNFPGRFSGRQFSNSRSEMNVSTLELGDSALYLCASSLPTSTDTQYFGPGTRLTVL.

V is TRBV6-5 and J is TRBJ2-2, with 10 bases matching TRBD2. The germline V gene has CDR1 MNHEY and CDR2 SVGAGI. V lost 4 bases and J lost 7; bases outside the gene matches: 9. CDR3 length equals 16 residues. The CDR3 reads CASSWGTSEIVGELFF. CDR3 nucleotides: TGTGCCAGCAGTTGGGGGACTAGCGAGATTGTCGGGGAGCTGTTTTTT.

The chain has TRBV7-9 and TRBJ1-1; no definite D call. Trimming stripped 1 base from V and 8 bases from J, with 11 bases between. Germline lookup yields CDR1 SEHNR and CDR2 FQNEAQ (reference sequence). The CDR3 is made up of 13 amino acids. The CDR3 DNA reads as TGTGCCAGCAGCTTAGAGGCGGTTAGGGAAGCTTTCTTT. Its protein product is CASSLEAVREAFF. The full variable domain, with the rest looked up from reference TRBV7-9 and TRBJ1-1, is DTGVSQNPRHKITKRGQNVTFRCDPISEHNRLYWYRQTLGQGPEFLTYFQNEAQLEKSRLLSDRFSAERPKGSFSTLEIQRTEQGDSAMYLCASSLEAVREAFFGQGTRLTVV.

This clone has only a few counts. This chain uses TRBV27 with TRBJ1-6; D is possibly TRBD1 (5 bases). The CDR3 totals 14 residues. Per the germline V gene, CDR1 is MNHEY and CDR2 is SMNVEV (reference sequence). V was trimmed by 6 bases and J by 10 bases, leaving 16 bases between them. The CDR3 sequence is CASSPAGTGSPLHF. In DNA, the CDR3 is TGTGCCAGCAGCCCCGCCGGGACTGGATCACCCCTCCACTTT.

This sequence joins TRBV9 and TRBJ2-1; TRBD1 is a possible D gene (6 bases). The germline gives CDR1 SGDLS, CDR2 YYNGEE. The CDR3 length is 15 residues. V was clipped by 0 bases and J by 7 bases, with 14 bases between them. The CDR3 coding sequence is TGTGCCAGCAGCGTAGTGGACAGAAAGGGGAATGAGCAGTTCTTC. Translation gives CASSVVDRKGNEQFF. The variable domain in full, completed from reference TRBV9 and TRBJ2-1, reads DSGVTQTPKHLITATGQRVTLRCSPRSGDLSVYWYQQSLDQGLQFLIQYYNGEERAKGNILERFSAQQFPDLHSELNLSSLELGDSALYFCASSVVDRKGNEQFFGPGTRLTVL.

The rearrangement uses TRBV6-5 and TRBJ2-2; 8 nucleotides match TRBD1. The trim removed 4 bases at V and 0 bases at J, leaving 4 bases unmatched. CDR3 size: 16 residues. Per the germline V gene, CDR1 is MNHEY and CDR2 is SVGAGI. The CDR3 sequence is CASSFPDRANTGELFF. Written as DNA, the CDR3 is TGTGCCAGCAGTTTTCCGGACAGGGCGAACACCGGGGAGCTGTTTTTT.

The chain has TRBV19 and TRBJ2-5; 13 bases fit TRBD2. V gave up 1 base and J gave up 1 base; unmatched junction bases: 0. CDR1 LNHDA and CDR2 SQIVND come from the germline V gene (reference sequence). CDR3 size: 16 residues. DNA for the CDR3: TGTGCCAGTAGTATAGGACTAGCGGGGGGCCAAGAGACCCAGTACTTC. This gives the protein CASSIGLAGGQETQYF.

This chain links TRBV6-5 with TRBJ2-1; 10 bases fit TRBD1. Germline values: CDR1 MNHEY, CDR2 SVGAGI. V lost 11 bases, J lost 9 bases, and 7 bases stayed unmatched. The CDR3 is 12 residues long. The CDR3 DNA follows: TGTGCCGGGGACAGGGGAGGGAGTGAGCAGTTCTTC. This codes for CAGDRGGSEQFF.

Only one count was recorded for this clone. The rearrangement links TRBV14 to TRBJ2-1, with D hard to call. Germline V CDR1 and CDR2: SGHDN, FVKESK. The CDR3 length is 15 residues. The V end was cut by 1 base, the J end by 2 bases, with 9 bases between. As DNA, the CDR3 is TGTGCCAGCAGCCAAGGAGGCCATCCCTACAATGAGCAGTTCTTC. Its translation is CASSQGGHPYNEQFF.

The rearrangement uses TRBV30 and TRBJ1-1, with 8 positions matching TRBD1. This CDR3 has 16 amino acids. Germline V lookup: CDR1 GTSNPN, CDR2 SVGIG (reference sequence). With 3 bases clipped from V and 0 bases from J, the junction kept 9 bases outside the gene matches. The CDR3 region is CAWRPRQGLMNTEAFF. CDR3 in DNA: TGTGCCTGGAGGCCCAGACAGGGGCTAATGAACACTGAAGCTTTCTTT. The variable domain in full, completed from reference TRBV30 and TRBJ1-1, reads SQTIHQWPATLVQPVGSPLSLECTVEGTSNPNLYWYRQAAGRGLQLLFYSVGIGQISSEVPQNLSASRPQDRQFILSSKKLLLSDSGFYLCAWRPRQGLMNTEAFFGQGTRLTVV.

The genes are TRBV6-5 and TRBJ2-2; 8 bases match TRBD1. V lost 3 bases to trimming and J lost 4 bases; unmatched junction nucleotides: 4. Germline-derived CDR1 and CDR2 are MNHEY and SVGAGI. This CDR3 contains 15 residues. Here the CDR3 reads CASSYGQGSTGELFF. CDR3 sequence (DNA): TGTGCCAGCAGTTATGGACAGGGTAGCACCGGGGAGCTGTTTTTT.

Remarks on this clone: At the DNA level, this CDR3 is encoded by other sequences in the same sample as well. The chain couples TRBV5-1 to TRBJ1-6; TRBD1 matches at 10 bases. V lost 5 bases and J lost 6; bases outside the gene matches: 2. Germline V gene lookup returns CDR1 SGHRS and CDR2 YFSETQ. The CDR3 is made up of 14 amino acids. The CDR3 loop reads CASSRDRGNSPLHF. DNA of the CDR3: TGCGCCAGCAGTAGGGACAGGGGTAATTCACCCCTCCACTTT.

Notes on this clone: Additional DNA sequences in this sample encode the identical CDR3. The CDR3: CASSLDRNYGYTF. DNA of the CDR3: TGCGCCAGCAGCCTCGACAGGAACTATGGCTACACCTTC. The chain is built from TRBV5-1 and TRBJ1-2; possible D gene TRBD1, 6 bases. V was cut by 4 bases and J by 2 bases, with 9 bases left in between. The CDR3 contains 13 residues. Germline V gives CDR1 SGHRS, CDR2 YFSETQ.

This CDR3 reads CASSPGQGIYGYTF. The CDR3 region has the DNA TGTGCCAGTAGTCCGGGACAGGGGATCTATGGCTACACCTTC. V usage is TRBV19 and J usage is TRBJ1-2, with TRBD1 identical over 10 bases. The length of the CDR3 is 14 residues. V was clipped by 5 bases and J by 4 bases; unmatched bases: 4. Looked up from germline, CDR1 is LNHDA and CDR2 is SQIVND (reference sequence). Complete variable domain (other parts from reference TRBV19 and TRBJ1-2): DGGITQSPKYLFRKEGQNVTLSCEQNLNHDAMYWYRQDPGQGLRLIYYSQIVNDFQKGDIAEGYSVSREKKESFPLTVTSAQKNPTAFYLCASSPGQGIYGYTFGSGTRLTVV.

The chain has TRBV11-3 and TRBJ2-1, with 8 nucleotides matching TRBD2. V was clipped by 2 bases and J by 2 bases; unmatched bases: 5. The CDR3 is 16 residues long. The V gene's germline CDR1 is SGHNT and CDR2 YENEEA. The CDR3: CASSLRYSGAYNEQFF. CDR3 nucleotides: TGTGCCAGCAGCTTACGTTATAGCGGGGCCTACAATGAGCAGTTCTTC.

The chain recombines TRBV9 with TRBJ2-7; 7 positions agree with TRBD1. This CDR3 comprises 14 residues. Germline CDR1 is SGDLS and CDR2 is YYNGEE. J lost 2 bases, V lost 4 bases, and 6 bases had no gene match. CDR3 sequence (DNA): TGTGCCAGCAGCCAAAGGGACAGTACCTACGAGCAGTACTTC. It codes for CASSQRDSTYEQYF.